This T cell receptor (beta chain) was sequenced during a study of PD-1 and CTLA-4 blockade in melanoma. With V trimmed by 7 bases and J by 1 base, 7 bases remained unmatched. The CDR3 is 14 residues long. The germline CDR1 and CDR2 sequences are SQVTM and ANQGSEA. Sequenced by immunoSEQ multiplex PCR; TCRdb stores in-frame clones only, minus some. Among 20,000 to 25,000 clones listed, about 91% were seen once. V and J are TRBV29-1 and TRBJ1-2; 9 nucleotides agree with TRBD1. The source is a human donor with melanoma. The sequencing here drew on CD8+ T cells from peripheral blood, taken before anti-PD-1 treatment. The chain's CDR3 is CSATGDRVNYGYTF. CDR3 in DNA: TGCAGCGCTACCGGGGACAGGGTTAACTATGGCTACACCTTC.